The 21 T cell receptor beta chains below come from one sample, sequenced in a study of T cells expressing NK-cell markers. From the 5' RACE reads, TCRdb lists one entry per CDR3 protein and no DNA. The table lists fewer than 550,000 distinct CDR3 sequences. The source material was blood T cells: a sorted CD56 or NKG2C T cell subset, CD4+ or CD8+ T cells, or bulk PBMC T cells (not recorded which). Receptor source: a woman aged 45 to 65 in good health.

CDR3 loop: CSARDSRAGLQTSTDTQYF. The rearrangement links TRBV20-1 to TRBJ2-3; TCRdb proposes TRBD2, but this gene call is untestable without DNA. CDR3 length: 19 residues. Germline lookup yields CDR1 DFQATT and CDR2 SNEGSKA (reference sequence).

V and J are TRBV18 and TRBJ2-1; the D call from TCRdb, TRBD2, cannot be confirmed without DNA. This CDR3 region has 15 residues. Germline V lookup: CDR1 KGHSH, CDR2 LQKENI. CDR3 in amino acids: CASSPSQWPLNEQFF. The full variable domain, rest sourced from reference TRBV18 and TRBJ2-1, is NAGVMQNPRHLVRRRGQEARLRCSPMKGHSHVYWYRQLPEEGLKFMVYLQKENIIDESGMPKERFSAEFPKEGPSILRIQQVVRGDSAAYFCASSPSQWPLNEQFFGPGTRLTVL.

The chain joins TRBV18 to TRBJ2-3. The CDR3 covers 14 residues. From germline, CDR1 is KGHSH and CDR2 LQKENI. The CDR3 sequence is CASSPEASADTQYF.

The chain employs TRBV27 and TRBJ1-1. Per the germline V gene, CDR1 is MNHEY and CDR2 is SMNVEV (reference sequence). The CDR3 length is 13 residues. CDR3 sequence: CASSLGLTDEAFF.

The chain combines TRBV5-1 with TRBJ2-2; TCRdb calls TRBD1, which cannot be checked without DNA. Germline assignment: CDR1 SGHRS and CDR2 YFSETQ. This CDR3 is built from 16 residues. This CDR3 is CASSLEQGARTGELFF.

The rearrangement links TRBV6-4 to TRBJ2-3; the TCRdb D gene call, TRBD2, has no DNA to confirm it. CDR1 MRHNA and CDR2 SNTAGT come from the germline V gene. The CDR3 loop spans 15 amino acids. The CDR3 reads CASRASGSYTDTQYF.

The rearrangement uses TRBV5-1 and TRBJ2-1; TCRdb proposes TRBD1, but this gene call is untestable without DNA. CDR1 is SGHRS and CDR2 is YFSETQ in the germline V gene. There are 14 residues in the CDR3. The CDR3 loop reads CASRRTDRRNEQFF. Using reference TRBV5-1 and TRBJ2-1 for the parts outside the CDR3, the full variable domain is KAGVTQTPRYLIKTRGQQVTLSCSPISGHRSVSWYQQTPGQGLQFLFEYFSETQRNKGNFPGRFSGRQFSNSRSEMNVSTLELGDSALYLCASRRTDRRNEQFFGPGTRLTVL.

This rearrangement joins TRBV10-3 to TRBJ1-2. The CDR3 length is 13 residues. Germline V gives CDR1 ENHRY, CDR2 SYGVKD. CDR3 sequence: CAISGIAHYGYTF.

The rearrangement links TRBV5-1 to TRBJ2-7; as DNA is missing, the TRBD1 call by TCRdb cannot be tested. This CDR3 comprises 14 residues. Germline CDR1 is SGHRS and CDR2 is YFSETQ. The chain's CDR3 is CASSLQTGSGEQYF.

The gene calls are TRBV2 and TRBJ2-1; the TRBD2 assignment by TCRdb is unverifiable without DNA. The CDR3 runs to 17 residues. Germline V gene lookup returns CDR1 SNHLY and CDR2 FYNNEI. The CDR3 spells CASSETRLAGVHNEQFF.

The CDR3 protein is CASILDGRNTGELFF. The V and J genes are TRBV19 and TRBJ2-2; TCRdb's D call of TRBD2 is untestable without DNA. The germline CDR1 and CDR2 sequences are LNHDA and SQIVND (reference sequence). The CDR3 is 15 amino acids.

The chain carries TRBV5-5 and TRBJ2-7; TCRdb gives TRBD2 as the D gene, but with no DNA this cannot be confirmed. The length of the CDR3 is 18 residues. CDR1 and CDR2 (germline): SGHKS, YYEKEE (reference sequence). CDR3 sequence: CASSWSGTSSPDSYEQYF.

The chain has TRBV20-1 and TRBJ2-7; the D gene TCRdb calls, TRBD2, cannot be checked with no DNA. Germline CDR1 is DFQATT and CDR2 is SNEGSKA (reference sequence). This CDR3 is built from 15 residues. The CDR3 region is CSARSLAGGPDEQYF.

The J gene is TRBJ1-6, the V gene TRBV6-1; TCRdb outputs TRBD1, but without DNA this stays unchecked. The germline V gene has CDR1 MNHNS and CDR2 SASEGT. The CDR3 contains 15 residues. CDR3 residues: CASSEDMTPGRPLHF.

V usage is TRBV5-1 and J usage is TRBJ1-3; TCRdb's D gene call, TRBD1, goes unchecked for lack of DNA. CDR1 SGHRS and CDR2 YFSETQ come from the germline V gene. The CDR3 sequence is 17 residues long. Here the CDR3 reads CASSLDELGAQGNTIYF.

The V gene is TRBV12-3 or TRBV12-4, the J gene TRBJ1-6. The CDR3 extends over 16 amino acids. The CDR3 loop is CASSLAGDPRDSPLHF.

This chain joins TRBV20-1 and TRBJ2-5; the TCRdb call, TRBD2, lacks DNA for checking. CDR1 DFQATT and CDR2 SNEGSKA come from the germline V gene (reference sequence). CDR3 length equals 17 residues. This chain's CDR3 is CSARDTRGRILGETQYF.

The chain uses TRBV5-1 and TRBJ2-3; TCRdb indicates TRBD2, and absent DNA this call remains unverified. Germline V gives CDR1 SGHRS, CDR2 YFSETQ. The CDR3 is 18 residues long. The CDR3 protein is CASSLGGLAGAFTDTQYF.

The genes are TRBV5-1 and TRBJ2-1; TCRdb's D gene call, TRBD2, goes unchecked for lack of DNA. CDR1 and CDR2 from the germline V gene are SGHRS and YFSETQ. The CDR3 loop spans 17 amino acids. CDR3 region: CASSGGTSGRLYNEQFF.

V and J are TRBV7-9 and TRBJ1-1; TCRdb indicates TRBD1, and absent DNA this call remains unverified. Per germline, CDR1 SEHNR and CDR2 FQNEAQ (reference sequence). This CDR3 spans 16 amino acids. This CDR3 is CASSSGWGGGNTEAFF.

V gene TRBV25-1 combines with J gene TRBJ2-2; TCRdb picks TRBD1, but there is no DNA to check that call. Per the germline V gene, CDR1 is MGHDK and CDR2 is SYGVNS. The length of the CDR3 is 14 residues. The CDR3 reads CASSARQAAGELFF.